This T cell receptor (beta chain) was recovered during a study of breast tumors, draining lymph nodes, adjacent tissues. At least ten counts were recorded for this clonotype. V was shortened by 6 bases and J by 6 bases, with 14 bases between the two germline ends. The CDR3 has 12 amino acids. Germline V gives CDR1 DFQATT, CDR2 SNEGSKA (reference sequence). Breast cancer patients provided tissue from their axillary draining lymph nodes. TCRdb re-analysed the multiplex PCR reads in MiXCR, keeping a single row per CDR3 protein. This sample yields 85,000 to 130,000 distinct CDR3 sequences, of which about 20% are seen a single time; 1% to 1.5% belongs to the top ten.

The receptor was derived from a female donor with breast cancer. Some clones in this sample may be carry-over from other donors' samples. The J gene is TRBJ1-2, the V gene TRBV20-1; D unclear. Sequencing input: axillary lymph node tissue. The CDR3 DNA sequence: TGCAGTGCCCCCACGGCAAGCGATGGCTACACCTTC. Its translation is CSAPTASDGYTF.